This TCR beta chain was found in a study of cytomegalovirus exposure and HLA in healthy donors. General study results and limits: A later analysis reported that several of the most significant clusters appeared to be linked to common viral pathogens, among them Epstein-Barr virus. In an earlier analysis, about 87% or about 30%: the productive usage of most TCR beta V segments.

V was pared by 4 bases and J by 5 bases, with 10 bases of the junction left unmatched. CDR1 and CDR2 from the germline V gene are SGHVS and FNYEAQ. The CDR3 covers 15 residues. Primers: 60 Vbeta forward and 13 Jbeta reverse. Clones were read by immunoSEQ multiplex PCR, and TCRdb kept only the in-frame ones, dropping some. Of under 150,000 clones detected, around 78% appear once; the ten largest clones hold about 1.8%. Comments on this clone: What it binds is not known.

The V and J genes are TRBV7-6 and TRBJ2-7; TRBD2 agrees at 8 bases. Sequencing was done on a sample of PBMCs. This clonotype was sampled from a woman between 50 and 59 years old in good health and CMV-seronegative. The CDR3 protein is CASSSPGGLVNEQYF. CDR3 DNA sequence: TGTGCCAGCAGCTCCCCGGGGGGACTAGTGAACGAGCAGTACTTC.